This is a list of T cell receptor beta chains from one sample in a study of blood T cell repertoires in COVID-19. Sequencing used immunoSEQ multiplex PCR; TCRdb keeps in-frame clones, though not all of them. The sample holds hundreds of thousands of clones, approximately 80% seen once. The sequenced material came from PBMCs or T cells enriched from blood (not recorded which). The receptors come from a man aged 35 to 55 who had been exposed to COVID-19. Both conserved end residues are part of each CDR3. Fields, in order: V gene, J gene, clone size, D gene, CDR3 protein, CDR3 DNA. A D gene is named only where the DNA matches it firmly. Clone size is not always given. Where it is, it says once, few, many or a class for expanded clones.

TRBV19,TRBJ2-7,NA,NA,CASSQDGRGYEQYF,TGTGCCAGTAGTCAAGACGGCAGGGGCTACGAGCAGTACTTC
TRBV30,TRBJ2-1,NA,TRBD2,CAWSPSWTSGFYNEQFF,TGTGCCTGGAGCCCGTCCTGGACTAGCGGGTTCTACAATGAGCAGTTCTTC
TRBV27,TRBJ2-2,NA,TRBD1,CASSLGQGNTGELFF,TGTGCCAGCAGTTTAGGACAGGGAAACACCGGGGAGCTGTTTTTT
TRBV6-5,TRBJ1-2,once,TRBD1,CASRRTGSLGYTF,TGTGCCAGCAGGAGGACAGGTTCCCTTGGCTACACCTTC
TRBV2,TRBJ1-5,few,NA,CASSNHWNQPQHF,TGTGCCAGCAGTAACCACTGGAATCAGCCCCAGCATTTT
TRBV19,TRBJ2-3,NA,TRBD1,CASRQGRGFTDTQYF,TGTGCCAGTCGACAGGGGAGAGGGTTCACAGATACGCAGTATTTT
TRBV19,TRBJ1-6,NA,TRBD1,CASSSGTENSPLHF,TGTGCCAGTAGTTCCGGGACAGAAAATTCACCCCTCCACTTT
TRBV7-9,TRBJ2-2,NA,TRBD2,CASSPTSGRAGELFF,TGTGCCAGCAGCCCGACTAGCGGGAGAGCCGGGGAGCTGTTTTTT
TRBV29-1,TRBJ2-3,NA,NA,CSVLVGSGTQYF,TGCAGCGTACTGGTCGGGAGTGGTACGCAGTATTTT
TRBV6-2/TRBV6-3,TRBJ2-7,NA,NA,CASSYSAGGFLYEQYF,TGTGCCAGCAGTTACTCCGCTGGCGGCTTCCTCTACGAGCAGTACTTC
TRBV6-5,TRBJ2-7,NA,NA,CASSGYTAYEQYF,TGTGCCAGCTCAGGGTATACAGCCTACGAGCAGTACTTC
TRBV3-1/TRBV3-2,TRBJ2-7,NA,NA,CASSPYTYEQYF,TGTGCCAGCAGCCCCTATACCTACGAGCAGTACTTC
TRBV3-1/TRBV3-2,TRBJ1-5,NA,NA,CASSQGGTGLGSNQPQHF,TGTGCCAGCAGCCAAGGGGGTACAGGTCTAGGGAGCAATCAGCCCCAGCATTTT
TRBV11-2,TRBJ2-1,NA,NA,CASSRAGDEQFF,TGTGCCAGCAGCCGCGCAGGCGATGAGCAGTTCTTC
TRBV2,TRBJ1-1,NA,NA,CASSSNGQGEAFF,TGTGCCAGCAGTTCTAATGGCCAGGGTGAAGCTTTCTTT
TRBV19,TRBJ2-1,once,NA,CASSITAVQGEQFF,TGTGCCAGTAGTATCACAGCCGTTCAGGGTGAGCAGTTCTTC
TRBV29-1,TRBJ2-2,NA,TRBD1,CSVAPGQGFPGELFF,TGCAGCGTAGCCCCGGGACAGGGATTCCCCGGGGAGCTGTTTTTT
TRBV5-5,TRBJ1-2,NA,TRBD1,CASSLKPGQPSANYGYTF,TGTGCCAGCAGCCTTAAACCGGGACAGCCTTCAGCTAACTATGGCTACACCTTC
TRBV10-3,TRBJ1-1,NA,NA,CAISDQGNTEAFF,TGTGCCATCAGTGATCAGGGGAACACTGAAGCTTTCTTT
TRBV10-3,TRBJ1-1,once,TRBD1,CAISFSGQGNTEAFF,TGTGCCATCAGTTTCTCGGGACAGGGGAACACTGAAGCTTTCTTT
TRBV12-5,TRBJ1-2,NA,NA,CASGLGEYGYTF,TGTGCTAGTGGTTTGGGAGAATATGGCTACACCTTC
TRBV5-1,TRBJ2-3,NA,TRBD2,CASSLRVVRGDTQYF,TGCGCCAGCAGCTTGAGGGTCGTGCGGGGGGATACGCAGTATTTT
TRBV29-1,TRBJ1-1,NA,TRBD1,CSVEVTMDRNEAFF,TGCAGCGTTGAAGTTACAATGGACAGGAATGAAGCTTTCTTT
TRBV2,TRBJ2-3,NA,NA,CASSELADRDYTDTQYF,TGTGCCAGCAGTGAATTAGCGGACAGGGACTACACAGATACGCAGTATTTT
TRBV24-1,TRBJ2-3,NA,TRBD2,CATSSGGSSDTQYF,TGTGCCACCAGTTCCGGCGGGAGTTCAGATACGCAGTATTTT
TRBV21-1,TRBJ2-2,NA,NA,CASSKEFQGTGSHLELFF,TGTGCCAGCAGCAAAGAGTTCCAAGGGACAGGGTCCCATTTGGAGCTGTTTTTT
TRBV5-4,TRBJ2-7,NA,TRBD1,CASSPGTGYSYEQYF,TGTGCCAGCAGCCCTGGGACAGGGTACTCCTACGAGCAGTACTTC
TRBV19,TRBJ2-2,NA,TRBD1,CASSIRRGQGAGGGELFF,TGTGCCAGTAGTATAAGGCGGGGACAGGGGGCAGGTGGCGGGGAGCTGTTTTTT
TRBV21-1,TRBJ2-1,NA,NA,CASSKDFEVGREGYNEQFF,TGTGCCAGCAGCAAGGATTTCGAGGTCGGGCGGGAGGGATACAATGAGCAGTTCTTC
TRBV11-1,TRBJ1-1,NA,NA,CASSRDTEAFF,TGTGCCAGCAGCCGCGACACTGAAGCTTTCTTT
TRBV29-1,TRBJ2-5,NA,NA,CSVSPLGGETQYF,TGCAGCGTTTCCCCCTTGGGGGGAGAGACCCAGTACTTC
TRBV19,TRBJ1-4,NA,TRBD1,CASSILVTGGEKLFF,TGTGCCAGTAGTATACTCGTGACAGGGGGTGAAAAACTGTTTTTT
TRBV19,TRBJ1-1,NA,NA,CASSIGGSEAFF,TGTGCCAGTAGTATCGGCGGGTCTGAAGCTTTCTTT
TRBV27,TRBJ1-2,NA,NA,CASSGDLWYGYTF,TGTGCCAGCAGCGGGGATTTATGGTATGGCTACACCTTC
TRBV30,TRBJ1-1,few,NA,CAWNQGRTEAFF,TGTGCCTGGAATCAGGGGCGTACTGAAGCTTTCTTT
TRBV2,TRBJ1-5,NA,NA,CASSLDRFNQPQHF,TGTGCCAGCAGCCTTGACAGATTCAATCAGCCCCAGCATTTT
TRBV7-9,TRBJ2-3,once,NA,CASSPPREDTDTQYF,TGTGCCAGCAGCCCCCCTCGGGAAGACACAGATACGCAGTATTTT
TRBV5-1,TRBJ1-2,once,NA,CASSLGQGEPYGYTF,TGCGCCAGCAGCCTCGGGCAGGGCGAGCCCTATGGCTACACCTTC
TRBV10-3,TRBJ1-4,many,NA,CATREWANEKLFF,TGTGCCACCCGGGAGTGGGCTAATGAAAAACTGTTTTTT
TRBV7-2,TRBJ2-1,NA,NA,CASSLVGTSVDNEQFF,TGTGCCAGCAGCTTAGTGGGGACTTCTGTCGACAATGAGCAGTTCTTC
TRBV5-1,TRBJ2-1,NA,NA,CASSLVFYNEQFF,TGCGCCAGCAGCCTAGTATTCTACAATGAGCAGTTCTTC
TRBV19,TRBJ2-7,NA,TRBD2,CASSRRLAGGRSYEQYF,TGTGCCAGTAGTAGAAGACTAGCGGGGGGACGCTCCTACGAGCAGTACTTC
TRBV19,TRBJ1-2,NA,NA,CASRQTGADGYTF,TGTGCCAGCCGACAGACAGGAGCGGATGGCTACACCTTC
TRBV10-3,TRBJ1-2,NA,NA,CAISESKTGNYGYTF,TGTGCCATCAGTGAGTCGAAAACAGGAAACTATGGCTACACCTTC
TRBV5-8,TRBJ2-1,NA,NA,CASSMYSSYNEQFF,TGTGCCAGCAGTATGTACAGCTCCTACAATGAGCAGTTCTTC
TRBV28,TRBJ1-1,NA,NA,CASSSTTGSTEAFF,TGTGCCAGCAGTTCAACCACAGGGAGCACTGAAGCTTTCTTT
TRBV15,TRBJ1-2,NA,TRBD1,CATSRADRADGYTF,TGTGCCACCAGCAGAGCAGACAGGGCCGATGGCTACACCTTC
TRBV28,TRBJ2-7,NA,TRBD2,CASTGGPHEQYF,TGTGCCAGCACGGGAGGGCCCCACGAGCAGTACTTC
TRBV11-3,TRBJ2-1,once,TRBD2,CASSSTSGHNEQFF,TGTGCCAGCAGCTCGACTAGCGGGCACAATGAGCAGTTCTTC
TRBV10-3,TRBJ2-1,NA,NA,CAIGGAFSYNEQFF,TGTGCCATCGGCGGGGCATTCTCCTACAATGAGCAGTTCTTC
TRBV7-9,TRBJ1-2,NA,NA,CASSLEQGYYGYTF,TGTGCCAGCAGCTTAGAGCAGGGCTACTATGGCTACACCTTC
TRBV15,TRBJ2-7,NA,NA,CATSRDQGYEQYF,TGTGCCACCAGCAGAGATCAGGGTTACGAGCAGTACTTC
TRBV5-4,TRBJ2-7,NA,TRBD1,CASSSRPGQDYEQYF,TGTGCCAGCAGCTCTCGACCGGGACAGGACTACGAGCAGTACTTC